These T cell receptor beta chains were read from a single sample in a study of graft-versus-host responses after intestinal transplantation. The repertoire was sequenced with immunoSEQ multiplex PCR; TCRdb's copy has only in-frame clones and lacks some. Of some 120,000 clones in the sample, around nine tenths were seen once. No antigen has been identified for these receptors. This sample comprised unstimulated CD4+ T cells sorted from spleen or lymph node cells, obtained before intestinal transplant. All receptors come from a human donor who received an intestinal transplant. CDR3s include the opening cysteine and the closing phenylalanine or tryptophan. The order of the fields is V gene, clone size, J gene, D gene, CDR3 protein, CDR3 DNA. D genes are given only for firm matches. Some rows mark clone size as missing; the rest say once, few, many or name a class of expanded clone.

TRBV29-1	NA	TRBJ2-5	NA	CSVGAPLGETQYF	TGCAGCGTTGGGGCGCCCTTGGGAGAGACCCAGTACTTC
TRBV5-4	NA	TRBJ1-6	TRBD1	CASSWTGVNSPLHF	TGTGCCAGCAGCTGGACAGGGGTGAATTCACCCCTCCACTTT
TRBV10-3	NA	TRBJ2-7	TRBD2	CAISDLAGAYEQYF	TGTGCCATCAGTGATCTAGCGGGTGCCTACGAGCAGTACTTC
TRBV4-1	NA	TRBJ2-1	NA	CASSQLQGRGMSNEQFF	TGCGCCAGCAGCCAATTGCAGGGCAGGGGAATGAGCAATGAGCAGTTCTTC
TRBV7-2	NA	TRBJ1-2	NA	CASSPGAVYGYTF	TGTGCCAGCAGCCCAGGGGCGGTCTATGGCTACACCTTC
TRBV19	once	TRBJ1-3	NA	CASTAGLSGNTIYF	TGTGCCAGTACAGCAGGCCTCTCTGGAAACACCATATATTTT
TRBV6-6	few	TRBJ1-5	TRBD1	CASSPTGGRQPQHF	TGTGCCAGCAGTCCGACAGGGGGCAGACAGCCCCAGCATTTT
TRBV11-2	NA	TRBJ1-5	TRBD1	CASSLRGGRPQHF	TGTGCCAGCAGCTTAAGAGGGGGCCGGCCCCAGCATTTT
TRBV30	NA	TRBJ2-2	TRBD1	CAWRGTGATGELFF	TGTGCCTGGAGAGGGACAGGGGCCACCGGGGAGCTGTTTTTT
TRBV27	once	TRBJ2-1	TRBD1	CASSFWTGVDNEQFF	TGTGCCAGCAGTTTTTGGACAGGGGTGGACAATGAGCAGTTCTTC
TRBV5-1	NA	TRBJ2-3	TRBD2	CASSFGTSGRASPNTQYF	TGCGCCAGCAGCTTCGGGACTAGCGGGAGGGCGTCCCCTAATACGCAGTATTTT
TRBV9	NA	TRBJ2-3	TRBD2	CASSVAVASGRSSTDTQYF	TGTGCCAGCAGCGTAGCTGTAGCTAGCGGGAGGTCGAGCACAGATACGCAGTATTTT
TRBV6-6	NA	TRBJ1-2	NA	CASSLLQYTHGYTF	TGTGCCAGCAGCCTCTTACAGTACACCCACGGCTACACCTTC
TRBV18	NA	TRBJ1-6	TRBD1	CASSRDRANSPLHF	TGTGCCAGCTCCCGGGACAGGGCAAATTCACCCCTCCACTTT
TRBV18	NA	TRBJ1-2	TRBD1	CASSPRTGGYGYTF	TGTGCCAGCTCACCAAGGACAGGGGGCTATGGCTACACCTTC
TRBV30	once	TRBJ2-3	NA	CAWSVQVTSTDTQYF	TGTGCCTGGAGTGTACAGGTTACTAGCACAGATACGCAGTATTTT
TRBV30	NA	TRBJ2-7	NA	CAWNSGFHEQYF	TGTGCCTGGAATTCAGGGTTCCACGAGCAGTACTTC
TRBV5-1	NA	TRBJ2-3	NA	CASSPQGAASTDTQYF	TGCGCCAGCAGCCCCCAGGGTGCGGCAAGCACAGATACGCAGTATTTT
TRBV5-6	NA	TRBJ1-3	TRBD1	CASSFDRVGNTIYF	TGTGCCAGCAGCTTTGACAGGGTTGGAAACACCATATATTTT
TRBV18	NA	TRBJ2-1	TRBD2	CASSRLAGEYNEQFF	TGTGCCAGCTCACGTTTAGCGGGAGAATACAATGAGCAGTTCTTC
TRBV30	NA	TRBJ2-1	NA	CAWEGGPSYNEQFF	TGTGCCTGGGAGGGAGGTCCTAGCTACAATGAGCAGTTCTTC
TRBV6-1	medium-sized	TRBJ1-3	NA	CASSVGLASGNTIYF	TGTGCCAGCAGTGTGGGCTTGGCCTCTGGAAACACCATATATTTT
TRBV18	NA	TRBJ2-2	TRBD2	CASSPHPSGSTGELFF	TGTGCCAGCTCACCACATCCTAGCGGGTCGACCGGGGAGCTGTTTTTT
TRBV5-1	NA	TRBJ2-5	NA	CASSLVLEETQYF	TGCGCCAGCAGCTTGGTTCTAGAAGAGACCCAGTACTTC
TRBV2	NA	TRBJ1-2	NA	CASGAGYSYGYTF	TGTGCCAGCGGCGCAGGGTACAGCTATGGCTACACCTTC
TRBV2	NA	TRBJ2-6	NA	CASTSRETAGANVLTF	TGTGCCAGCACCTCCCGGGAAACAGCTGGGGCCAACGTCCTGACTTTC
TRBV4-2	NA	TRBJ2-1	TRBD2	CASSHSAGTSSYNEQFF	TGTGCCAGCAGCCATTCCGCCGGGACTAGCTCCTACAATGAGCAGTTCTTC
TRBV29-1	NA	TRBJ2-1	TRBD1	CSVVPLDREYNEQFF	TGCAGCGTTGTTCCTTTGGACAGGGAGTACAATGAGCAGTTCTTC
TRBV19	once	TRBJ1-1	NA	CASSFRQSMNTEAFF	TGTGCCAGTAGTTTTAGACAGTCAATGAACACTGAAGCTTTCTTT
TRBV27	NA	TRBJ2-5	NA	CASSPAGSFQETQYF	TGTGCCAGCAGTCCAGCCGGGAGCTTCCAAGAGACCCAGTACTTC
TRBV5-1	NA	TRBJ2-3	TRBD1	CASSRDRSLADTQYF	TGCGCCAGCAGCCGGGACAGGAGCTTGGCAGATACGCAGTATTTT
TRBV2	NA	TRBJ2-3	TRBD2	CALNSGALTDTQYF	TGTGCCCTAAATAGCGGGGCGCTTACAGATACGCAGTATTTT
TRBV30	NA	TRBJ1-2	NA	CAWRSGVGYGYTF	TGTGCCTGGAGGTCAGGGGTGGGCTATGGCTACACCTTC
TRBV30	NA	TRBJ1-1	NA	CAWSVRLGRGTEAFF	TGTGCCTGGAGTGTACGATTAGGGAGGGGGACAGAAGCTTTCTTT
TRBV27	NA	TRBJ1-5	NA	CASRLYSTYSNQPQHF	TGTGCCAGCAGGTTGTACAGCACTTATAGCAATCAGCCCCAGCATTTT
TRBV7-3	NA	TRBJ2-3	NA	CASSFGGPDTQYF	TGTGCCAGCAGCTTCGGGGGTCCAGATACGCAGTATTTT
TRBV19	once	TRBJ1-2	TRBD1	CASRDRDRGYGYTF	TGTGCCAGTAGAGACCGGGACAGGGGCTATGGCTACACCTTC
TRBV21-1	NA	TRBJ2-7	NA	CASSYYPKGQATNYEQYF	TGTGCCAGCAGCTATTATCCGAAGGGACAGGCGACAAACTACGAGCAGTACTTC
TRBV6-6	few	TRBJ1-2	NA	CASSYSRRGDNGYTF	TGTGCCAGCAGTTACTCGCGCAGGGGCGACAATGGCTACACCTTC
TRBV18	NA	TRBJ1-2	NA	CASSPPTVNYGYTF	TGTGCCAGCTCACCACCGACAGTAAACTATGGCTACACCTTC
TRBV6-6	few	TRBJ1-2	TRBD1	CASSRTGFYGYTF	TGTGCCAGCAGTCGGACAGGCTTCTATGGCTACACCTTC
TRBV6-1	once	TRBJ2-7	NA	CASSETNRAYEQYF	TGTGCCAGCAGTGAAACCAACAGGGCCTACGAGCAGTACTTC
TRBV5-6	once	TRBJ2-7	NA	CASSFRREAYYERYF	TGTGCCAGCAGCTTTAGGAGAGAGGCCTACTACGAGCGGTACTTC
TRBV13	few	TRBJ2-7	TRBD1	CASSWRDRVDYEQYF	TGTGCCAGCAGCTGGCGGGACAGGGTAGACTACGAGCAGTACTTC
TRBV28	NA	TRBJ1-2	NA	CASSPVMGDGYTF	TGTGCCAGCAGCCCTGTGATGGGAGACGGCTACACCTTC
TRBV5-1	NA	TRBJ2-7	NA	CASSFAGQSTYEQYF	TGCGCCAGCAGCTTCGCCGGACAGTCTACCTACGAGCAGTACTTC
TRBV5-1	NA	TRBJ2-5	TRBD2	CASSLGLADKETQYF	TGCGCCAGCAGCTTGGGGCTAGCGGATAAAGAGACCCAGTACTTC
TRBV27	NA	TRBJ2-4	TRBD2	CASRGPSGKNIQYF	TGTGCCAGCAGGGGGCCTAGCGGCAAAAACATTCAGTACTTC
TRBV30	NA	TRBJ2-1	TRBD2	CAWSVRLASGGARNEQFF	TGTGCCTGGAGTGTACGCTTGGCTAGCGGGGGGGCACGCAATGAGCAGTTCTTC
TRBV10-3	NA	TRBJ2-3	NA	CAISEGQGTDTQYF	TGTGCCATCAGTGAGGGGCAGGGCACAGATACGCAGTATTTT
TRBV27	NA	TRBJ1-6	NA	CASSLSSGRNSPLHF	TGTGCCAGCAGTTTATCCTCAGGGAGGAATTCACCCCTCCACTTT
TRBV7-2	once	TRBJ1-1	NA	CASSFVRGTEAFF	TGTGCCAGCAGCTTCGTAAGGGGGACGGAAGCTTTCTTT
TRBV15	NA	TRBJ1-6	NA	CATSRPSARVSNSPLHF	TGTGCCACCAGCAGACCCTCGGCGAGGGTAAGTAATTCACCCCTCCACTTT
TRBV9	NA	TRBJ2-3	TRBD1	CASSVESGQGYTDTQYF	TGTGCCAGCAGCGTAGAGTCGGGACAGGGATATACAGATACGCAGTATTTT
TRBV28	NA	TRBJ1-2	NA	CASRPRQVGNYGYTF	TGTGCCAGCAGACCCCGACAGGTCGGAAACTATGGCTACACCTTC
TRBV18	once	TRBJ2-1	TRBD1	CASSPKLGGRGNEQFF	TGTGCCAGCTCACCAAAATTAGGGGGCCGGGGCAATGAGCAGTTCTTC
TRBV4-2	once	TRBJ1-2	TRBD1	CASSQSPGQKASDGYTF	TGTGCCAGCAGCCAATCTCCGGGACAGAAAGCATCGGATGGCTACACCTTC
TRBV7-6	NA	TRBJ2-7	NA	CASSPRDELAGEQYF	TGTGCCAGCAGCCCGAGGGATGAGTTGGCAGGCGAGCAGTACTTC